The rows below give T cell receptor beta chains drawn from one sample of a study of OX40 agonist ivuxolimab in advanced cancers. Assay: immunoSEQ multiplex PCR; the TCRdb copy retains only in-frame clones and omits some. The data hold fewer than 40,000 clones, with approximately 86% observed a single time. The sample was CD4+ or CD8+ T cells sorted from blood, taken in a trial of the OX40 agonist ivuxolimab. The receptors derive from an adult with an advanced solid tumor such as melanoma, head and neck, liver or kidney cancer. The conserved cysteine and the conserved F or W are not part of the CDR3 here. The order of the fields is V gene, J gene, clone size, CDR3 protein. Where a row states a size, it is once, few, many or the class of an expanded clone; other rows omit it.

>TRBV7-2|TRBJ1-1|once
ASSPSRTGFTEAF
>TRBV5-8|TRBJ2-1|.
ASSFRHGTGEGGVTGQF
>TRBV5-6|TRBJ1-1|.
ASSLAISEAEAF
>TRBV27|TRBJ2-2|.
ASSLEAVPGELF
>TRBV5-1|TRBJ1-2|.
ASSGDRGREYGYT
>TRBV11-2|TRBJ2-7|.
ASSYAGDTYEQY
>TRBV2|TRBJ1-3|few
ASSEGGNTIY
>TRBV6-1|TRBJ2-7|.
ASSETNRGVYEQY
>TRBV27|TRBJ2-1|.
ASSLSGVNEQF
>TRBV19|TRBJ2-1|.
ASSISRVTYNEQF
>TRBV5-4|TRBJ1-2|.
ASSLRPYGYT
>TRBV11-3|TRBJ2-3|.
ASSSRDSRSGTTQY
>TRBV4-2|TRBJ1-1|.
ASSQEWENTEAF
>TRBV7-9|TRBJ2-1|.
ASSSLSRSSYNEQF
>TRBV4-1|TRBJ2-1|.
ASSQDAGGGNEQF
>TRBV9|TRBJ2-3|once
ASSVASGGGGDTQY
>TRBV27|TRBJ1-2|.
ASKWAGEDYGYT
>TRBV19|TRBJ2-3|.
ASSITRGVTDTQY
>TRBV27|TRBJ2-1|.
ASRGTDTYNEQF
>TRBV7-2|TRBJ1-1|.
ASRSGLVNTEAF
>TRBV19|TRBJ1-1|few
ASSIDRGFEAF
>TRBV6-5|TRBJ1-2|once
ASTLILGRNYGYT
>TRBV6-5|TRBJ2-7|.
ASSRMDLAGFR
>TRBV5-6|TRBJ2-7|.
ASSFGTSSYEQY
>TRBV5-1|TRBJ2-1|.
ASRGTAMEQF
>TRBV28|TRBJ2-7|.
ASESGQGSYEQY
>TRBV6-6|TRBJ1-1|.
ASSYSPLRQAF
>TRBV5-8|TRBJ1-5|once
ASSIGAGQPQH
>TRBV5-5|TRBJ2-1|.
ASVAPHEQF
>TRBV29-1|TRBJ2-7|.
SAERTSGRTLSYEQY
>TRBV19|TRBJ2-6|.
ASSLDSESSGANVLT
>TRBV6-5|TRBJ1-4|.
ASSLTGGAGEKLF
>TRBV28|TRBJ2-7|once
ASSLSPRRSSYEQY
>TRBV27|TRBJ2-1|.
ASRATSTNNEQF
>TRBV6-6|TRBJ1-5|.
ASTTEVNQPQH
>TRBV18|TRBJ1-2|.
ASSPPANYGYT
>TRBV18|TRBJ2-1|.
ASSHLGLAGGPHNEQF
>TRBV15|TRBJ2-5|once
ATASGRIQETQY
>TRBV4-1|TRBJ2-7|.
ASSQIAGDYEQY
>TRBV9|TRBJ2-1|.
ASSHESSYNEQF
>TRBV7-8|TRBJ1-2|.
ASSSPGQGSYSHPYGYT